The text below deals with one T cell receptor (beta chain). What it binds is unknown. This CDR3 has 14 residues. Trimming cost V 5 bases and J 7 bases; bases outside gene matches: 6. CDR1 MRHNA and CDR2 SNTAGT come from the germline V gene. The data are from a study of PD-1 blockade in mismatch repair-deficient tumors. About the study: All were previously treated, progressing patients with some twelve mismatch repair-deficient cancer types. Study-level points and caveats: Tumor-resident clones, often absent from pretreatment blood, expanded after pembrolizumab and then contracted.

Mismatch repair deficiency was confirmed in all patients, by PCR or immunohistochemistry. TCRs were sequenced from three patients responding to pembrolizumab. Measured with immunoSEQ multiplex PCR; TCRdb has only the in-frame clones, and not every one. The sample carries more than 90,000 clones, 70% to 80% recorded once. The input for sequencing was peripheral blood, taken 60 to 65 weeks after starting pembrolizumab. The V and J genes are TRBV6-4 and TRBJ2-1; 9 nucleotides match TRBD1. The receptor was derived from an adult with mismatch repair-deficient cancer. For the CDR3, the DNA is TGTGCCAGCAGTTCACAGGGGGCGGGGAATGAGCAGTTCTTC. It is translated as CASSSQGAGNEQFF.